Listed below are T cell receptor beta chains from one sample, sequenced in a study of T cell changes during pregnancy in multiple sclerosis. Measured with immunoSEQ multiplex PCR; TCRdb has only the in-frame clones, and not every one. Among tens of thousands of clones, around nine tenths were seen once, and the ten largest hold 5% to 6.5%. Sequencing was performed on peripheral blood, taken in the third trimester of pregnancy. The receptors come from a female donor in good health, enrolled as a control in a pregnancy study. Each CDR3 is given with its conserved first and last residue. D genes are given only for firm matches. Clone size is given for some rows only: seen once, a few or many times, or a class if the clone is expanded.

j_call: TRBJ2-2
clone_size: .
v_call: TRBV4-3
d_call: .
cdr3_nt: TGCGCCAGCAGCCAGTTGCGAGGGAACACCGGGGAGCTGTTTTTT
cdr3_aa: CASSQLRGNTGELFF

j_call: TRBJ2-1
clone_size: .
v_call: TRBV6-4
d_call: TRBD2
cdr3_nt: TGTGCCAGCAGTGATGGGGGACTAGCAACGGGCTATGAGCAGTTCTTC
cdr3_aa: CASSDGGLATGYEQFF

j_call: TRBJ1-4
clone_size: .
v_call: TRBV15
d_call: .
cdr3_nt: TGTGCCACCAGCAGAGATCGCGCAGGGAACGAAAAACTGTTTTTT
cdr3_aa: CATSRDRAGNEKLFF

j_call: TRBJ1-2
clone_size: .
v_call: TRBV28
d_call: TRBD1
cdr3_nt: TGTGCCAGCAGTACCTCGCAGGGGGCATATGGCTACACCTTC
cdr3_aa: CASSTSQGAYGYTF

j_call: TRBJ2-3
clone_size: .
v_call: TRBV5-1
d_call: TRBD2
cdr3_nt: TGCGCCAGCAGCGGAGGGACTAGCGGGAGCACAGATACGCAGTATTTT
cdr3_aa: CASSGGTSGSTDTQYF

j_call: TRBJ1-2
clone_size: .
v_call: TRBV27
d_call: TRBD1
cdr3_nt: TGTGCCAGCAGTCCGACAGGGACTAACTATGGCTACACCTTC
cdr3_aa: CASSPTGTNYGYTF

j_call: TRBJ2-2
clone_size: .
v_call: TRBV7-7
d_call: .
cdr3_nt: TGTGCCAGCAGCCGGAAGGCGGACACCGGGGAGCTGTTTTTT
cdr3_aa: CASSRKADTGELFF

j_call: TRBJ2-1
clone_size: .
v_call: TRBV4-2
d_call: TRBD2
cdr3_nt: TGTGCCAGCAGCCTAACTAGCGGGGGGGGTAATGAGCAGTTCTTC
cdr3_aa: CASSLTSGGGNEQFF

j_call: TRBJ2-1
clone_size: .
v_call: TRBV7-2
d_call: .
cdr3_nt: TGTGCCAGCAGCGCGACGGAGTTAAGCTCCTACAATGAGCAGTTCTTC
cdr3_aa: CASSATELSSYNEQFF

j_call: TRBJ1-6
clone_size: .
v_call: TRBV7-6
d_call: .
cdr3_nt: TGTGCCAGCAGCTCCGGACAGCCGTATAATTCACCCCTCCACTTT
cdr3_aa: CASSSGQPYNSPLHF

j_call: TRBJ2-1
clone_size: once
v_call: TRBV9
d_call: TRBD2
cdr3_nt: TGTGCCAGCAGCGCCCGGGACTACAACTCCTACAATGAGCAGTTCTTC
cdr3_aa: CASSARDYNSYNEQFF

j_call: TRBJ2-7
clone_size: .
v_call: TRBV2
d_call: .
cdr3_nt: TGTGCCAGCACCTACGATCCATCCGCCCCTTACGAGCAGTACTTC
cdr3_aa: CASTYDPSAPYEQYF

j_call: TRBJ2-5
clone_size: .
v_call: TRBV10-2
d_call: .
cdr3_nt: TGCGCCAGCAGTCTAGAGGAGGCGAAGACCCAGTACTTC
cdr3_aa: CASSLEEAKTQYF

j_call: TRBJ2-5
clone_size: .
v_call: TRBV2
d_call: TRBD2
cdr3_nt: TGTGCCAGCAGTGTCGGACTAGCGGAAGAGACCCAGTACTTC
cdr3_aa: CASSVGLAEETQYF

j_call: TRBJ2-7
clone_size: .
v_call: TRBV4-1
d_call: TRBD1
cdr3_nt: TGCGCCAGCAGCCAAGTTGGGACAGGATCCCACGAGCAGTACTTC
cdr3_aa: CASSQVGTGSHEQYF

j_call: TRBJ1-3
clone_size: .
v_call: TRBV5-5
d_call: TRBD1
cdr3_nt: TGTGCCAGCAGCTGGAAGACAGGGCCTGGAAACACCATATATTTT
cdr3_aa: CASSWKTGPGNTIYF

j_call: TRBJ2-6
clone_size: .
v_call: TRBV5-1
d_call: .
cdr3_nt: TGCGCCAGTGGACGGGGTGGTGGGGCCAACGTCCTGACTTTC
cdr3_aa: CASGRGGGANVLTF

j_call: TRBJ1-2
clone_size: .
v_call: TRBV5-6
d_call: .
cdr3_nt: TGTGCCAGCAGCTTGAACCGGTTAAATGGCTACACCTTC
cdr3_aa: CASSLNRLNGYTF

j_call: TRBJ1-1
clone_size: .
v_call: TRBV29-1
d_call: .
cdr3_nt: TGCAGCGTTCATAGGAACACTGAAGCTTTCTTT
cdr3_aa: CSVHRNTEAFF

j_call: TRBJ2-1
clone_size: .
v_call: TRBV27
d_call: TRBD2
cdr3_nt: TGTGCCAGCAGCCGGTGGGCTAGCGGGAGGCCCTGGCAGTTCTTC
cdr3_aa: CASSRWASGRPWQFF

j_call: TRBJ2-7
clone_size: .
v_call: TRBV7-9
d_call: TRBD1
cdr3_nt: TGTGCCAGCAGCCCAACCGGGACAGGGACCTACGAGCAGTACTTC
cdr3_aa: CASSPTGTGTYEQYF

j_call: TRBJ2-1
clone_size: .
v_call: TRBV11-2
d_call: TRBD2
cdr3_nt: TGTGCCAGCAGCTTAGAGGGACTAGCGGGATGGGACTCCTACAATGAGCAGTTCTTC
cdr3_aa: CASSLEGLAGWDSYNEQFF

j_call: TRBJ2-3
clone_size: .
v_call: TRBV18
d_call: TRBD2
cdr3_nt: TGTGCCAGCTCACTAATTTTCCGCGGGACTAGCGGGGGGCCGGACACAGATACGCAGTATTTT
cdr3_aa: CASSLIFRGTSGGPDTDTQYF

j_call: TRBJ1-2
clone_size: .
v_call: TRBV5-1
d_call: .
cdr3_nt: TGCGCCAGCAGCTTGGAGGGGAACTATGGCTACACCTTC
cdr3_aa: CASSLEGNYGYTF

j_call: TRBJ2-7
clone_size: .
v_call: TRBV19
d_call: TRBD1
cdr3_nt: TGTGCCAGTAGTCCCCGGGACAGGGCCTACGAGCAGTACTTC
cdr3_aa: CASSPRDRAYEQYF

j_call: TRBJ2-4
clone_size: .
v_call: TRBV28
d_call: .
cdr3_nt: TGTGCCAGCAGCCCCCCAGGGGCCTTAGCCAAAAACATTCAGTACTTC
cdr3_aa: CASSPPGALAKNIQYF

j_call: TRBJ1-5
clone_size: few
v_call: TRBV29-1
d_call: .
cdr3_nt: TGCAGCGTTGGACAGACAAGCAATCAGCCCCAGCATTTT
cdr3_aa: CSVGQTSNQPQHF

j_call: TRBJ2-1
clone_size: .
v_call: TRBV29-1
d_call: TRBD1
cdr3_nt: TGCAGCGTAAAACAAAGGGGGCGTAGTGTTAATGAGCAGTTCTTC
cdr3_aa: CSVKQRGRSVNEQFF

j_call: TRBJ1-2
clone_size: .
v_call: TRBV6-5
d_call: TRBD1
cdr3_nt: TGTGCCAGCAGTCAACAGGGGGCGGGTGGCTACACCTTC
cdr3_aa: CASSQQGAGGYTF

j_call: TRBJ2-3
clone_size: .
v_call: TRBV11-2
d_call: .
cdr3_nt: TGTGCCAGCAGCTTAAACAGAAACACAGATACGCAGTATTTT
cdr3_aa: CASSLNRNTDTQYF

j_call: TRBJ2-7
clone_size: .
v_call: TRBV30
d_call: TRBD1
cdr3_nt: TGTGCCTGGACGCCCGACAGGGGAGCTTTTTACGAGCAGTACTTC
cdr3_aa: CAWTPDRGAFYEQYF

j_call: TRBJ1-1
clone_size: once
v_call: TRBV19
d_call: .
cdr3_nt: TGTGCCAGTGGGGGGGGAGCTTTCTTT
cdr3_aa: CASGGGAFF

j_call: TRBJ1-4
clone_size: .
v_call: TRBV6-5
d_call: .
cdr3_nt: TGTGCCAGCAGTTACATACGGGGGGATGAAAAACTGTTTTTT
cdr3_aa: CASSYIRGDEKLFF

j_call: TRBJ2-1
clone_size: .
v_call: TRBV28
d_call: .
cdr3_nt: TGTGCCAGCAGTTCTCGTGCGGCGGGCTACAATGAGCAGTTCTTC
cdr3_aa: CASSSRAAGYNEQFF

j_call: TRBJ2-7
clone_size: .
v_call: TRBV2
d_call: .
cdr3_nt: TGTGCCAGCAGCCTCCAGGGGAACAACTACGAGCAGTACTTC
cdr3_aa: CASSLQGNNYEQYF

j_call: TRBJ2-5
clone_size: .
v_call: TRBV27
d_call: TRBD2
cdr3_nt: TGTGCCAGCAGTTTATGGGTTCTGACTAGCGGGGGGCAAGAGACCCAGTACTTC
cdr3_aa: CASSLWVLTSGGQETQYF

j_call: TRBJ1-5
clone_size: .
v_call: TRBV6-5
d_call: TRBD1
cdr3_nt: TGTGCCAGCAGGGTCTCCGACAGGGGCAGGCAGCCCCAGCATTTT
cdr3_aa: CASRVSDRGRQPQHF

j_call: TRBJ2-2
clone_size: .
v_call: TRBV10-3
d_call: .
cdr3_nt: TGTGCCATCAGTGAGGGGACAATAAACACCGGGGAGCTGTTTTTT
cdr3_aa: CAISEGTINTGELFF

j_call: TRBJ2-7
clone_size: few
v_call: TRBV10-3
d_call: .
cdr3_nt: TGTGCCATCAGTGTGGCGGGGAACGCGGACGAGCAGTACTTC
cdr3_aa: CAISVAGNADEQYF

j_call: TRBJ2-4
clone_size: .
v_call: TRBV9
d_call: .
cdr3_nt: TGTGCCAGCAGCCCTGGGCTTTTTGACAAAAACATTCAGTACTTC
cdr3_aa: CASSPGLFDKNIQYF

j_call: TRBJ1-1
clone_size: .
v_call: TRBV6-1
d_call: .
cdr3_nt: TGTGCCAGCAGTGGGTGGAAAGGCGGCACTGAAGCTTTCTTT
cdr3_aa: CASSGWKGGTEAFF

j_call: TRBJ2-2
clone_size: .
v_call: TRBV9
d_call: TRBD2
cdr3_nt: TGTGCCAGCAGCACCCGACTAGCGGGCAACACCGGGGAGCTGTTTTTT
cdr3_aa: CASSTRLAGNTGELFF

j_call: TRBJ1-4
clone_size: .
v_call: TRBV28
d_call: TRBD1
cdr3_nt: TGTGCCAGCAGCTTCGAGCCGGGACAGGGGGCGATAGTAGGGGAAAAACTGTTTTTT
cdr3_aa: CASSFEPGQGAIVGEKLFF

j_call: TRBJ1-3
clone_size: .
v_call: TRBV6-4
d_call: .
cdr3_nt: TGTGCCAGCAGTGACCAACCGGGGACTAAAGGGGACACCATATATTTT
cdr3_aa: CASSDQPGTKGDTIYF

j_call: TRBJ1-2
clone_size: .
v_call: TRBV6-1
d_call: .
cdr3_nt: TGTGCCAGCAGTGAACTGTTAACAGGGTCTAAAAGTGGCTACACCTTC
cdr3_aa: CASSELLTGSKSGYTF

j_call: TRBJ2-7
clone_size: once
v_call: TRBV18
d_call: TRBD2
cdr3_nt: TGTGCCAGCTCACCGACCGGGACTAGGGGTGAGCAGTACTTC
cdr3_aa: CASSPTGTRGEQYF

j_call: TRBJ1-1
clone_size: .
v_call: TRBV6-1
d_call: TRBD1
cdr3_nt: TGTGCCAGCAGTGCCGGGACAGGGGAGACTGAAGCTTTCTTT
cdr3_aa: CASSAGTGETEAFF

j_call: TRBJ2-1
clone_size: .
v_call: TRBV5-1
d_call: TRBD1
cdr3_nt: TGCGCCAGCAGCTATTTACCGGGACAGGGGGACAACAATGAGCAGTTCTTC
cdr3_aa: CASSYLPGQGDNNEQFF

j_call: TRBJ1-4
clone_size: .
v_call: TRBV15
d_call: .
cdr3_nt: TGTGCCACCAGCCCTGATGGGCGACAACTGTTTTTT
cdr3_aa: CATSPDGRQLFF

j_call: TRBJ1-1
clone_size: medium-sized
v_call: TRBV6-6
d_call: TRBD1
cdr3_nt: TGTGCCAGTTCGGGACAGCCAAACACTGAAGCTTTCTTT
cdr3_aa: CASSGQPNTEAFF

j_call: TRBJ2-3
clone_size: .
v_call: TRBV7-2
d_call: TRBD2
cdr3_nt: TGTGCCAGCAGCTCCTCAGCGGGGAGGAGCACAGATACGCAGTATTTT
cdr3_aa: CASSSSAGRSTDTQYF

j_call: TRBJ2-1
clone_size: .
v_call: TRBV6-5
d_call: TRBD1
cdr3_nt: TGTGCCAGCAGTCGGACAGGGGACTACAATGAGCAGTTCTTC
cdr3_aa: CASSRTGDYNEQFF

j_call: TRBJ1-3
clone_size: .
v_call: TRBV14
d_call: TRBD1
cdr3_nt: TGTGCCAGCTCCTATCTGACAGGGATTTCTGGAAACACCATATATTTT
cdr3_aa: CASSYLTGISGNTIYF

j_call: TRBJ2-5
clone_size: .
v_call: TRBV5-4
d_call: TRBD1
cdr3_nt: TGTGCCAGCAGCCCGCGGACAGGGCAGCCCCAAGAGACCCAGTACTTC
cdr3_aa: CASSPRTGQPQETQYF

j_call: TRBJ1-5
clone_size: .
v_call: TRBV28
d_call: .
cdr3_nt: TGTGCCAGCAGTTTCACCGGGGATGGGCAGCCCCAGCATTTT
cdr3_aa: CASSFTGDGQPQHF

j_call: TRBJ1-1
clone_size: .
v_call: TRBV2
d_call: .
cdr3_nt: TGTGCCAGCAGCCCCGGAGGAGCTGCTAACACTGAAGCTTTCTTT
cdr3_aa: CASSPGGAANTEAFF

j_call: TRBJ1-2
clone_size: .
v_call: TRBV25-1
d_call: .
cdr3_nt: TGTGCCAGCACTCCACTGGGAGGAAAGGATGGCTACACCTTC
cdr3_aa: CASTPLGGKDGYTF

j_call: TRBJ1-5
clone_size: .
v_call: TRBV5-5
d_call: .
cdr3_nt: TGTGCCAGCAGCTTGCGTTGGGCTCAGCCCCAGCATTTT
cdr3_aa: CASSLRWAQPQHF

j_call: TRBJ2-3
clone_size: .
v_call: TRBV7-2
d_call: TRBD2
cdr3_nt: TGTGCCAGCAGCCGGGGACTAGCGGGGGGTGCGCAGTATTTT
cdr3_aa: CASSRGLAGGAQYF